This T cell receptor (beta chain) was obtained from a study of cytomegalovirus exposure and HLA in healthy donors (dated by TCRdb to about 2017). Concerning the study at large: An earlier analysis of more than 550 of the donors reported around 280 Gb of sequence data and around 110 million unique TCR beta sequences obtained from around 170 million T cells. Roughly 300 gigabases of sequencing data and 70 million to 95 million unique TCR sequences made up an early release that covered roughly 670 HLA-typed donors. The genetic ancestry cluster associated with self-reported Caucasian donors included 70% to 85% of the approximately 410 genotyped donors. The aim of the study was to test whether cataloging public T cell receptors could identify signatures of past pathogen exposure. The study profiled the T cell repertoires of hundreds of subjects by immunosequencing and related them to cytomegalovirus serostatus. A separate validation cohort of approximately 120 different subjects was used in addition to the approximately 640-subject first cohort. The study combined high-throughput TCR immunosequencing, statistical association of individual TCRs with disease status, and machine learning to predict cytomegalovirus infection status. A later analysis re-examined previously published TCR beta repertoires from over 500 donors and added high-resolution HLA genotyping to investigate patterns of TCR occurrence. Rather than using new phenotypic data, the later analysis identified candidate immune exposures from TCR beta sequences and from how often those sequences occurred across donors. In an earlier analysis of more than 550 of the donors, high-throughput TCR beta sequencing was used to judge whether each TCR beta V gene segment behaved as functional or pseudogenic. Donor age, sex, ethnicity and CMV serostatus were compiled together with the repertoire data. A later genetic analysis used genome-wide SNP genotypes for about 55% of the 666 donors, treating that subset as a discovery cohort. All discovery cohort repertoires had been generated on a single sequencing platform. HLA typing covered class I and class II loci at four-digit resolution. Typing coverage differed by locus: A, B, C, DRB1 and DQB1 were typed in about 629-640 donors, DQA1 in about 510, DPA1 in around 600, and DPB1 in about 450. Roughly 5 DR-DQ haplotypes were handled as single units for association and clustering because linkage in the cohort was strong. On average, roughly 240,000 unique TCR beta nucleotide sequences were sequenced per donor among a few hundred genotyped donors of the cohort, with roughly 18% of those sequences being non-productive. The paper as a whole reports these results and caveats: A further reported finding was that TCR beta sequences accurately predicted the HLA-A and HLA-B alleles for most subjects in the first cohort. Linkage disequilibrium might explain the correlated functional status among segregating V segments, but an unknown experimental factor could not be excluded. In a later genetic analysis, a missense DCLRE1C variant was associated with V-gene and J-gene trimming of TCR beta chains, and the association was replicated in an independent cohort. The earlier analysis of around 600 of the donors excluded 15 to 20 rarely observed V segments, including chromosome 9 orphons, because counts were too low. It was suggested by the authors that the approach could potentially be generalized to other disease states and immunological phenotypes. Most CMV-associated TCR beta chains appeared to be HLA-restricted in a later analysis, and the HLA associations seemed to be driven largely by CMV exposure. Assigning TCR associations to individual alleles was difficult when HLA alleles, especially DR and DQ, strongly co-occurred. The study listed 164 TCR beta chains as associated with cytomegalovirus. Most TCR sequences were seen in very few donors, while some public TCRs were found in many individuals. For the cohort, immune exposure information was limited to CMV serostatus. Because HLA typing was unavailable for some donors at each locus, only the typed subset was used in association tests. Sequencing depth was assumed to be roughly uniform across donors in the presence/absence analyses, though that assumption may not hold. In a later genetic analysis, fewer N-insertions in productive TCRs were reported among donors in an Asian-associated ancestry cluster than the 666-donor mean. Cytomegalovirus status was reported to be diagnosed by the classifier with high specificity and sensitivity in both the original and validation cohorts. In an earlier analysis of around 500 of the donors, most TCR beta V segments appeared in productive rearrangements about 90% or about 30% of the time, broadly matching IMGT annotations. Compared with equally common non-associated chains, HLA-associated TCR beta chains in a later analysis were more clonally expanded and had lower generation probabilities. The cohort was sequenced for TCR beta chains only, and without alpha or paired-chain data the features that could be detected were limited. In a later analysis, about 17,000 TCR beta sequences were associated with specific HLA alleles at a false discovery rate of 0.05. A few of the identified cytomegalovirus-associated TCR beta chains were confirmed in vitro to be specific for cytomegalovirus antigens. In a later analysis, TCR association rates were found to vary across HLA loci, with the most associated TCRs seen for DRB1 alleles and the fewest for HLA-C alleles. According to a later analysis, parvovirus B19, influenza, CMV and Epstein-Barr virus appeared linked to several top co-occurrence clusters. A group of highly shared sequence variants was considered likely to be a technical artifact of the sequencing pipeline.

Receptors were amplified or captured by the immunoSEQ multiplex PCR assay. For the multiplex PCR, a mixture combining 60 forward primers for TCR Vbeta segments and 13 reverse primers for TCR Jbeta segments was used. The CDR3 region of rearranged TCR beta genes was amplified from genomic DNA by a multiplex PCR assay. On the Illumina HiSeq System, the amplified TCR beta libraries were sequenced as 87-base-pair reads. In the paper's pipeline: A later analysis counted about 80 million unique TCR beta chains across the 500 to 850 repertoires, and 10 million to 12 million of these chains were shared by at least two donors. A nearest-neighbor algorithm error-corrected the raw reads and collapsed the reads into unique sequences, merging closely related sequences to remove PCR and sequencing errors. V, D and J gene segments were assigned by aligning CDR3 sequences to IMGT reference sequences. For a sequence to be retained, a match of at least six nucleotides was required to both a V gene segment and a J gene segment. Rearrangements were classified as productive when the CDR3 lacked stop codons and remained in frame with V and J, and all other rearrangements were classified as non-productive. CDR3 was defined by IMGT convention, running from the second conserved V-encoded cysteine to the conserved J-encoded phenylalanine. The earlier analysis of 450 to 750 of the donors excluded any sequence lacking an unambiguous match to a single V gene segment. An earlier analysis of 587 of the donors called V segments functional above 56.7% productive rearrangements and segregating when the between-donor standard deviation exceeded 5%. A statistical classification framework was built to diagnose cytomegalovirus status from the catalog of TCR beta chain sequences. V and J gene assignment, in a later analysis, came from comparing TCR nucleotide sequences with IMGT/GENE-DB human TR gene sequences. A later analysis assigned CDR3 sequences and most-parsimonious VDJ recombination scenarios with the TCRdist pipeline. A later analysis defined each TCR beta chain by its CDR3 amino acid sequence plus V-gene family, and excluded reads lacking a unique V-gene family. In a later analysis, a few hundred highly shared, low-generation-probability nucleotide sequences were removed to address suspected cross-contamination and a sequencing artifact. In a later analysis, a clonal expansion index for each public chain was calculated from normalized within-repertoire ranks of inferred template counts. A later analysis computed generation probabilities with a VDJ recombination model fitted to out-of-frame rearrangements, and checked the results against IGoR. A later analysis scored TCR-TCR, TCR-HLA and TCR-CMV co-occurrence with hypergeometric tests, applying a repertoire-size bias correction to TCR pairs. False discovery rates were estimated in a later analysis by permuting HLA or CMV assignments 20 times. In a later analysis, co-occurring TCRs were grouped with DBSCAN, and TCRdist sequence similarity was added when clustering was performed within HLA-allele-positive subsets. For co-occurrence clustering, repertoires with fewer than 30,000 or more than 120,000 public chains were excluded, along with 4 to 6 repertoires with anomalous nucleotide sharing. TCRdb obtained this table from immuneACCESS and retained in-frame rearrangements with V and J assigned. These tables miss some clones; where compared with another copy, unresolved V genes account for less than half of the shortfall, and the remainder is unexplained. V, J and clone size were drawn from that table, and D and trimming were deduced from the DNA. The sample table holds about 79,000 clones. The top ten clones comprise approximately 4.2% of the sample.

The cohort was made up of several hundred healthy bone marrow donors. Cohort members were all nominally healthy when sampled, although unrecorded immune exposures were likely present. The donor tested CMV seronegative, placing the donor among the roughly 340 seronegative members of the cohort. A peripheral blood sample was provided by each donor, and peripheral blood mononuclear cells were used for TCR beta sequencing. The Qiagen DNeasy Blood Extraction Kit was used to extract genomic DNA from the blood cell samples. For this clone: This clone's antigen is unknown.

Sequenced material: PBMCs. The TCR was taken from a man in his thirties or forties in good health and CMV-seronegative.

The CDR3 sequence is CASSLVTGSDEQFF. The nucleotides are TGCGCCAGCAGCTTGGTGACAGGGTCGGATGAGCAGTTCTTC. This chain joins TRBV5-1 to TRBJ2-1, with 7 junctional bases fitting TRBD1. Compared with germline, V lacks 0 bases and J lacks 8 bases; bases without a gene match: 5. CDR1 and CDR2 are drawn from the germline V gene: SGHRS, YFSETQ. Inclusive of the bounding cysteine and phenylalanine, the CDR3 is 14 residues long. The DNA shown is the 42-base CDR3, in frame from base 1.